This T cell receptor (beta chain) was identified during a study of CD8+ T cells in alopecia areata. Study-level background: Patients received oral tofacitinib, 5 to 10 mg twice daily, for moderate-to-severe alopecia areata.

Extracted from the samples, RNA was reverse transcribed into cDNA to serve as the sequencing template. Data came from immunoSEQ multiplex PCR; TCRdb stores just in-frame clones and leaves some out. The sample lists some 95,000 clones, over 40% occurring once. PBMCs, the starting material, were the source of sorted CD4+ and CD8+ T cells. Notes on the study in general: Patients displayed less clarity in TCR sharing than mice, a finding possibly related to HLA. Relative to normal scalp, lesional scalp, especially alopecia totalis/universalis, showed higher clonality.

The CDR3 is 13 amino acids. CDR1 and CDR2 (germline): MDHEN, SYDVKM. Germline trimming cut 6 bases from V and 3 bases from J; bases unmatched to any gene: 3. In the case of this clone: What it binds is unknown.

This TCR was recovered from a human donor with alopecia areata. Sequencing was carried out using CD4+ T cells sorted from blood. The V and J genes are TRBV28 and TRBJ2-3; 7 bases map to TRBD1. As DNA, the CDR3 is TGTGCCAGCAGCCTGGGACAGACAGATACGCAGTATTTT. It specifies CASSLGQTDTQYF.